These 28 T cell receptor beta chains came from one sample sequenced in a study of blood T cell repertoires in COVID-19. Using immunoSEQ multiplex PCR, the repertoire was profiled, and TCRdb retains in-frame clones only, with some absent. The data show 150,000 to 170,000 clones, under 95% seen once. The sample comprised peripheral blood. The receptors were gathered from a man between 50 and 59 years old with acute or convalescent COVID-19.

The chain joins TRBV5-1 to TRBJ1-2; D remains unclear. There are 15 residues in the CDR3. The germline gives CDR1 SGHRS, CDR2 YFSETQ. V dropped 0 bases and J dropped 8 bases, with 17 bases sitting between them. CDR3 nucleotide sequence: TGCGCCAGCAGCTTGGACGACGGCGGGATTCGAGGCTACACCTTC. This encodes CASSLDDGGIRGYTF.

The chain links TRBV28 to TRBJ2-2, with D maybe TRBD2 (5 bases). V was cut by 7 bases and J by 7 bases, with 16 bases left in between. The germline V gene has CDR1 MDHEN and CDR2 SYDVKM. The CDR3 loop spans 14 amino acids. DNA of the CDR3: TGTGCCAGCAACCTTGTGAGGGCGAACGGGGAGCTGTTTTTT. Protein product: CASNLVRANGELFF.

The chain recombines TRBV19 with TRBJ2-7, with TRBD2 as a possible D gene (6 bases). This CDR3 is built from 14 residues. Per germline, CDR1 LNHDA and CDR2 SQIVND (reference sequence). Trimming shortened V by 4 bases and J by 3 bases, and 13 bases separated the two germline ends. The CDR3 loop is CASSTDYPDYEQYF. The CDR3 DNA reads TGTGCCAGTAGTACGGACTACCCTGACTACGAGCAGTACTTC.

The chain uses TRBV9 and TRBJ1-1; tentative D call: TRBD1 (6 bases). V gave up 3 bases and J gave up 3 bases, with 9 bases separating them. Germline V gene sequence: CDR1 SGDLS, CDR2 YYNGEE. CDR3 length: 13 amino acids. CDR3 sequence (DNA): TGTGCCAGCAGCGGAGGACAGTACACTGAAGCTTTCTTT. It is translated as CASSGGQYTEAFF.

CDR3 region: CASSIPSGSTDTQYF. In nucleotides, the CDR3 is TGTGCCAGCTCAATACCTAGCGGGAGCACAGATACGCAGTATTTT. The chain combines TRBV18 with TRBJ2-3; the match to TRBD2 covers 8 bases. The CDR3 totals 15 residues. Trimming at V came to 5 bases and at J to 0 bases, leaving 4 bases not matched to a gene. The V gene's germline CDR1 is KGHSH and CDR2 LQKENI.

This clone was observed once. The gene calls are TRBV11-2 and TRBJ1-2, with a weak D call TRBD1 (6 bases). V gave up 4 bases and J gave up 8 bases, with 11 bases separating them. The germline V gene has CDR1 SGHAT and CDR2 FQNNGV. The CDR3 runs to 12 residues. The CDR3 DNA is TGTGCCAGCAGCTCGAGGACAGCCGGCTACACCTTC. Translated: CASSSRTAGYTF.

There are a few counts of this clone. The rearrangement joins TRBV7-9 to TRBJ1-5; TRBD1 matches 10 bases. After removal of 3 bases from V and 2 bases from J, the junction contained 1 base not matched to a gene. From germline, CDR1 is SEHNR and CDR2 FQNEAQ (reference sequence). The CDR3 totals 15 residues. CDR3: CASSLGTGGNQPQHF. The CDR3 nucleotides read TGTGCCAGCAGCTTGGGGACAGGGGGCAATCAGCCCCAGCATTTT.

J is TRBJ2-5 and V is TRBV5-5; TRBD1 might be the D (5 bases). Germline loops: CDR1 SGHKS, CDR2 YYEKEE (reference sequence). Trimming took off 6 bases at V and 2 bases at J, with 14 bases between the two ends. CDR3 length: 14 residues. The CDR3 reads CASIRQNYQETQYF. CDR3 coding DNA: TGTGCCAGCATCAGACAGAACTATCAAGAGACCCAGTACTTC.

The V gene is TRBV7-6, the J gene TRBJ1-1, with D tentatively TRBD1 (5 bases). Germline values: CDR1 SGHVS, CDR2 FNYEAQ. V shed 5 bases and J shed 1 base, with 11 bases lying between them. The CDR3 contains 14 residues. CDR3 sequence: CASSAREWNTEAFF. CDR3 nucleotides: TGTGCCAGCAGCGCCAGGGAATGGAACACTGAAGCTTTCTTT. Full variable domain (remainder filled in from reference TRBV7-6 and TRBJ1-1): GAGVSQSPRYKVTKRGQDVALRCDPISGHVSLYWYRQALGQGPEFLTYFNYEAQQDKSGLPNDRFSAERPEGSISTLTIQRTEQRDSAMYRCASSAREWNTEAFFGQGTRLTVV.

The V gene is TRBV7-9, the J gene TRBJ2-7; TRBD2 is a possible D gene (6 bases). This CDR3 comprises 13 residues. Germline assignment: CDR1 SEHNR and CDR2 FQNEAQ (reference sequence). The V and J ends lost 1 base and 3 bases respectively, with 7 bases between them. The CDR3 DNA reads as TGTGCCAGCAGCTTAGTCGGGGGCTACGAGCAGTACTTC. It translates to CASSLVGGYEQYF.

The chain uses TRBV6-5 and TRBJ2-3, with 9 bases fitting TRBD2. Germline V gene lookup returns CDR1 MNHEY and CDR2 SVGAGI. The CDR3 runs to 16 residues. The V segment lost 2 bases and the J segment 5 bases; nucleotides outside the gene matches: 8. The CDR3 DNA is TGTGCCAGCAGTTACCCAGCGGGGGGCGGTGGAGATACGCAGTATTTT. This encodes CASSYPAGGGGDTQYF.

J is TRBJ2-1 and V is TRBV6-6; no clear D. In germline, CDR1 is MNHNY, CDR2 SVGAGI (reference sequence). The V gene lost 0 bases and the J gene lost 0 bases, with 6 bases spanning the gap. The CDR3 spans 15 residues. CDR3 in DNA: TGTGCCAGCAGTTACTCGTCAGGCTCCTACAATGAGCAGTTCTTC. Translated: CASSYSSGSYNEQFF.

The rearrangement uses TRBV5-1 and TRBJ2-7; 11 bases map to TRBD2. V was clipped by 2 bases and J by 5 bases; unmatched bases: 6. CDR3 length equals 15 residues. Looked up from germline, CDR1 is SGHRS and CDR2 is YFSETQ. The CDR3 reads CASSLIAGGPNEQYF. The CDR3 DNA follows: TGCGCCAGCAGCTTAATAGCGGGAGGGCCCAACGAGCAGTACTTC.

The count of this clone is one. The CDR3 reads CASSLVLGLAGASGTGEQFF. CDR3 sequence (DNA): TGTGCCAGCAGCCTCGTACTAGGACTAGCGGGAGCGTCAGGGACGGGTGAGCAGTTCTTC. The J gene is TRBJ2-1, the V gene TRBV28; TRBD2 agrees at 13 bases. Germline assignment: CDR1 MDHEN and CDR2 SYDVKM. This CDR3 has 20 amino acids. V lost 6 bases to trimming and J lost 9 bases; unmatched junction nucleotides: 23. Drawing the rest from reference TRBV28 and TRBJ2-1, the complete variable domain is DVKVTQSSRYLVKRTGEKVFLECVQDMDHENMFWYRQDPGLGLRLIYFSYDVKMKEKGDIPEGYSVSREKKERFSLILESASTNQTSMYLCASSLVLGLAGASGTGEQFFGPGTRLTVL.

The rearrangement joins TRBV18 to TRBJ1-2, with D possibly TRBD1 on 6 matching bases. This CDR3 contains 13 residues. CDR1 and CDR2 from the germline V gene are KGHSH and LQKENI. V dropped 4 bases and J dropped 2 bases, with 8 bases sitting between them. The CDR3 region is CASSLGTNYGYTF. Here the CDR3 DNA reads TGTGCCAGCTCACTCGGGACAAACTATGGCTACACCTTC. Full variable domain (missing parts from reference TRBV18 and TRBJ1-2): NAGVMQNPRHLVRRRGQEARLRCSPMKGHSHVYWYRQLPEEGLKFMVYLQKENIIDESGMPKERFSAEFPKEGPSILRIQQVVRGDSAAYFCASSLGTNYGYTFGSGTRLTVV.

CDR3 loop: CASSPLSEAFF. CDR3 bases: TGTGCCAGCAGCCCGTTGTCTGAAGCTTTCTTT. The V gene is TRBV28, the J gene TRBJ1-1; D not certain. The CDR3 runs 11 residues. V was pared by 6 bases and J by 6 bases, with 8 bases between. The V gene's germline CDR1 is MDHEN and CDR2 SYDVKM.

The rearrangement joins TRBV6-6 to TRBJ2-5; 10 positions agree with TRBD2. Trimming cost V 5 bases and J 8 bases; bases outside gene matches: 17. CDR3 length equals 17 residues. Germline V gene sequence: CDR1 MNHNY, CDR2 SVGAGI (reference sequence). The CDR3 is CASSRPPSGSTGSTQYF. The CDR3 DNA reads TGTGCCAGCAGTCGCCCCCCTAGCGGGAGTACGGGGTCCACCCAGTACTTC.

The CDR3 protein is CASSVDPLPGGMDSPLHF. CDR3 nucleotides: TGTGCCAGCAGCGTCGACCCTTTACCCGGGGGGATGGATTCACCCCTCCACTTT. The chain combines TRBV9 with TRBJ1-6; a possible D gene is TRBD1 (5 bases). V was clipped by 2 bases and J by 8 bases, with 23 bases between them. Germline CDR1 and CDR2: SGDLS and YYNGEE. The CDR3 totals 18 residues.

The rearrangement joins TRBV5-4 to TRBJ2-1; 11 positions agree with TRBD2. Germline V gene data show CDR1 as SGHNT and CDR2 as YYREEE (reference sequence). This CDR3 is 15 amino acids long. The ends lost 4 bases at V and 10 bases at J; junction bases unmatched: 10. CDR3 amino acids: CASSLGLADNREQFF. Written as DNA, the CDR3 is TGTGCCAGCAGCCTGGGACTAGCGGACAACAGGGAGCAGTTCTTC. The full variable domain, rest sourced from reference TRBV5-4 and TRBJ2-1, is ETGVTQSPTHLIKTRGQQVTLRCSSQSGHNTVSWYQQALGQGPQFIFQYYREEENGRGNFPPRFSGLQFPNYSSELNVNALELDDSALYLCASSLGLADNREQFFGPGTRLTVL.

The chain's CDR3 is CASSPKTSGGVGELFF. As DNA, the CDR3 is TGTGCCAGCTCACCAAAAACTAGCGGGGGCGTCGGGGAGCTGTTTTTT. The chain carries TRBV18 and TRBJ2-2; 11 bases fit TRBD2. CDR3 size: 16 residues. Per germline, CDR1 KGHSH and CDR2 LQKENI. Trimming removed 2 bases from V and 7 bases from J; junction bases left unmatched: 6.

This rearrangement joins TRBV28 to TRBJ1-1; D unclear. CDR1 and CDR2 from the germline V gene are MDHEN and SYDVKM. Trimming stripped 2 bases from V and 2 bases from J, with 6 bases between. The CDR3 is made up of 13 amino acids. Here the CDR3 DNA reads TGTGCCAGCAGTTTAAGAGATAACACTGAAGCTTTCTTT. Its translation: CASSLRDNTEAFF. Drawing the rest from reference TRBV28 and TRBJ1-1, the complete variable domain is DVKVTQSSRYLVKRTGEKVFLECVQDMDHENMFWYRQDPGLGLRLIYFSYDVKMKEKGDIPEGYSVSREKKERFSLILESASTNQTSMYLCASSLRDNTEAFFGQGTRLTVV.

This clone was picked up one time. The rearrangement joins TRBV19 to TRBJ1-1; 8 bases agree with TRBD1. Germline CDR1 LNHDA, CDR2 SQIVND (reference sequence). V lost 2 bases and J lost 6; bases outside the gene matches: 8. This CDR3 has 15 residues. The CDR3 region is CASSIPGGAYAEAFF. In nucleotides, the CDR3 is TGTGCCAGTAGTATACCAGGGGGCGCTTACGCTGAAGCTTTCTTT.

For this clone: Other DNA sequences in the sample encode the same CDR3. The chain uses TRBV29-1 and TRBJ1-2; 9 bases fit TRBD1. Trimming took 6 bases from V and 3 from J; bases not matched to a gene: 2. In germline, CDR1 is SQVTM, CDR2 ANQGSEA. The CDR3 has 12 residues. The CDR3 DNA follows: TGCAGCGTGGGACAGGGTGACTATGGCTACACCTTC. Its translation is CSVGQGDYGYTF. The entire variable domain, with the rest obtained from reference TRBV29-1 and TRBJ1-2, is as follows: SAVISQKPSRDICQRGTSLTIQCQVDSQVTMMFWYRQQPGQSLTLIATANQGSEATYESGFVIDKFPISRPNLTFSTLTVSNMSPEDSSIYLCSVGQGDYGYTFGSGTRLTVV.

The chain has TRBV28 and TRBJ2-3; D is unclear. V was cut by 6 bases and J by 2 bases, with 12 bases left in between. CDR3 size: 14 residues. Germline V lookup: CDR1 MDHEN, CDR2 SYDVKM. The CDR3 DNA reads TGTGCCAGCAGCCTAGAGCTCACCACAGATACGCAGTATTTT. This encodes CASSLELTTDTQYF.

This clone was recorded once. This chain connects TRBV10-3 to TRBJ2-3; D perhaps matches TRBD2 (5 bases). Germline loops: CDR1 ENHRY, CDR2 SYGVKD. CDR3 size: 13 residues. V lost 5 bases, J lost 5 bases, and 11 bases lay in between. Written as DNA, the CDR3 is TGTGCCATCAGTTTTCTGGGAGAAGATACGCAGTATTTT. This sequence encodes CAISFLGEDTQYF.

CDR3 loop: CASSPEDGTYEQYV. The CDR3 DNA is TGTGCCAGCTCCCCTGAAGATGGTACTTACGAGCAGTACGTC. The gene calls are TRBV18 and TRBJ2-7; D unresolved. V lost 6 bases to trimming and J lost 4 bases, with 16 bases between them. The CDR3 is made up of 14 amino acids. Germline V gene data show CDR1 as KGHSH and CDR2 as LQKENI.

The rearrangement links TRBV28 to TRBJ1-5; TRBD1 agrees at 8 bases. V was clipped by 5 bases and J by 4 bases; unmatched bases: 7. Germline CDR1 MDHEN, CDR2 SYDVKM. The CDR3 extends over 15 amino acids. CDR3 sequence (DNA): TGTGCCAGCAGTCGGTCCGGGACAGGAAATCAGCCCCAGCATTTT. This codes for CASSRSGTGNQPQHF.

The table lists this clone with a count of one. The chain combines TRBV3-1 (or the pseudogene TRBV3-2) with TRBJ2-6; no reliable D call. The CDR3 spans 16 residues. From germline, CDR1 is LGHDT and CDR2 YNNKEL (reference sequence). Trimming took 6 bases from V and 0 from J, leaving 12 bases between them. The CDR3 spells CASSPLLLSGANVLTF. The CDR3 nucleotides are TGTGCCAGCAGTCCCCTTCTTCTCTCTGGGGCCAACGTCCTGACTTTC.